The clone carrying this T cell receptor beta chain was detected ten times or more. Unique molecular identifiers were used in preparing the TCRbeta library. From the PCR reads, TCRdb called clonotypes with MiXCR, one entry per CDR3 protein. The table has a few hundred thousand distinct CDR3 sequences, approximately 9.9% seen once. The data were obtained in a study of T-cell reconstitution after alpha-beta-depleted transplantation in children. Per germline, CDR1 SQVTM and CDR2 ANQGSEA. The CDR3 length is 14 residues. V was trimmed by 1 base and J by 2 bases, leaving 9 bases between them. The receptor's source is a human donor who donated a stem cell graft to a child with SCID. The J gene is TRBJ2-1, the V gene TRBV29-1; D not resolved. The source was PBMCs from the stem cell graft donor, collected from the stem cell graft. The CDR3 DNA is TGCAGCGTTGAAGTCCCCTGGGCCTACAATGAGCAGTTCTTC. Its translation: CSVEVPWAYNEQFF.